This T cell receptor beta chain was recovered during a study of vaccination and CD4 T cells after COVID-19. Looking at the study overall: Post-COVID draws came a median approximately 100 days after diagnosis (range 35 to 161).

The junction had 5 bases not matched to a gene; V was cut back by 3 bases and J by 1 base. From germline, CDR1 is MGHDK and CDR2 SYGVNS. This CDR3 is built from 15 residues. The Oncomine TCR Beta short-read assay sequenced DNA from cultured CD4+ T cells. Genomic DNA was isolated from CD4+ T cells that had been cultured. TCRdb ran MiXCR on the PCR reads and lists one entry per CDR3 protein. The sample includes roughly 9,300 distinct CDR3 sequences, approximately 25% of them seen just once. Described treatment: roughly ten-day PBMC culture with coronavirus spike peptide pools or control peptides (ViraFEST assay). PBMC cultures, at a few million cells per well, received 7.5 to 10 IU/ml IL-2 and about 9.3 ug/ml peptide pools. As for this clonotype: Its antigen is not identified.

Here the sequenced sample was CD4+ T cells from blood, cultured in vitro, taken before SARS-CoV-2 vaccination. This TCR came from a human donor who received a COVID-19 vaccine. The chain recombines TRBV25-1 with TRBJ1-1, with 7 nucleotides matching TRBD1. The CDR3, as DNA: TGTGCCAGCAGTGACAGGGGGGCTGGGAACACTGAAGCTTTCTTT. Translation: CASSDRGAGNTEAFF.